The 19 T cell receptor beta chains below come from one sample, sequenced in a study of blood T cell repertoires in COVID-19. TCRdb's copy holds only in-frame clones and misses some; the assay was immunoSEQ multiplex PCR. The sample has about 200,000 clones, 80% to 90% seen once. The sample comprised peripheral blood. The source is a woman older than 75 with acute or convalescent COVID-19.

This rearrangement joins TRBV10-3 to TRBJ1-2, with 7 bases matching TRBD1. Germline CDR1 reads ENHRY; CDR2 reads SYGVKD. Germline trimming cut 1 base from V and 8 bases from J; bases unmatched to any gene: 7. CDR3 size: 14 residues. CDR3 sequence: CAISEYGDSSGYTF. The CDR3 bases are TGTGCCATCAGTGAGTACGGGGACAGTAGCGGCTACACCTTC.

This clone was detected a few times. This chain links TRBV24-1 with TRBJ1-4, with TRBD1 matching 8 bases. Trimming cost V 3 bases and J 9 bases; bases outside gene matches: 5. Looked up from germline, CDR1 is KGHDR and CDR2 is SFDVKD. The CDR3 extends over 14 amino acids. The CDR3 DNA sequence: TGTGCCACCAGTGATGCCCGGACAGGGAAAAAACTGTTTTTT. Amino acid sequence: CATSDARTGKKLFF.

A word on this clone: Different DNA sequences within this sample yield the same CDR3. This chain uses TRBV6-5 with TRBJ1-1; no clear D. The ends were cut back, 0 bases at V and 1 base at J, with 9 bases in the middle. CDR3 length equals 15 residues. The germline CDR1 and CDR2 sequences are MNHEY and SVGAGI. CDR3 protein: CASSYSREQNTEAFF. The DNA for the CDR3 is TGTGCCAGCAGTTACTCGAGGGAACAGAACACTGAAGCTTTCTTT.

The chain combines TRBV28 with TRBJ1-3, with a weak D call TRBD1 (6 bases). CDR3 size: 15 residues. With 4 bases removed from V and 4 bases from J, the gap between germline ends came to 14 bases. Germline-derived CDR1 and CDR2 are MDHEN and SYDVKM. CDR3 residues: CASSSPWGRGNTIYF. CDR3 DNA sequence: TGTGCCAGCAGTTCCCCCTGGGGGCGGGGAAACACCATATATTTT.

The chain links TRBV24-1 to TRBJ1-1; a weak D match, TRBD1 (5 bases). The V end was cut by 3 bases, the J end by 5 bases, with 15 bases between. This CDR3 contains 15 residues. The germline V gene has CDR1 KGHDR and CDR2 SFDVKD. CDR3 sequence reads: CATSDTSPGGTEAFF. For the CDR3, the DNA is TGTGCCACCAGTGATACCTCCCCCGGGGGAACTGAAGCTTTCTTT.

The J gene is TRBJ2-7, the V gene TRBV3-1 (or the pseudogene TRBV3-2), with TRBD2 identical over 10 bases. The V segment lost 3 bases and the J segment 1 base; nucleotides outside the gene matches: 3. CDR1 is LGHDT and CDR2 is YNNKEL in the germline V gene (reference sequence). The CDR3 consists of 15 residues. CDR3 in DNA: TGTGCCAGCAGCCATGGACTAGCGGCTTCCTACGAGCAGTACTTC. This translates into CASSHGLAASYEQYF.

The chain couples TRBV7-9 to TRBJ2-1; D gene uncertain. The CDR3 covers 14 residues. The V and J ends lost 5 bases and 9 bases respectively, with 17 bases between them. Germline lookup yields CDR1 SEHNR and CDR2 FQNEAQ (reference sequence). This CDR3 is CASSIPSKSPEQFF. CDR3 sequence (DNA): TGTGCCAGCAGCATCCCATCTAAGAGTCCTGAGCAGTTCTTC.

The chain links TRBV6-6 to TRBJ2-5, with 7 bases aligning to TRBD2. Germline CDR1 and CDR2: MNHNY and SVGAGI (reference sequence). The trim removed 6 bases at V and 3 bases at J, leaving 16 bases unmatched. The CDR3 consists of 17 residues. The CDR3 sequence is CASSRNFLWEGKETQYF. In nucleotides, the CDR3 is TGTGCCAGCAGCCGAAACTTTCTGTGGGAGGGGAAAGAGACCCAGTACTTC.

J is TRBJ2-1 and V is TRBV2; D ambiguous. The germline gives CDR1 SNHLY, CDR2 FYNNEI. This CDR3 spans 11 amino acids. The V end was cut by 3 bases, the J end by 10 bases, with 7 bases between. CDR3 DNA: TGTGCCAGCAGTGATTTCCAGGAGCAGTTCTTC. Translating gives CASSDFQEQFF.

The rearrangement links TRBV6-6 to TRBJ2-5; 10 nucleotides align to TRBD1. The V segment lost 5 bases and the J segment 2 bases; nucleotides outside the gene matches: 11. The germline V gene encodes CDR1 MNHNY and CDR2 SVGAGI (reference sequence). This CDR3 region has 17 residues. This CDR3 reads CASSRVYPGQGQETQYF. The CDR3 coding sequence is TGTGCCAGCAGTCGGGTATACCCGGGACAGGGGCAAGAGACCCAGTACTTC.

The chain carries TRBV20-1 and TRBJ1-1; D possibly corresponds to TRBD1 (6 bases). The length of the CDR3 is 11 residues. The germline V and J ends were trimmed by 6 bases and 3 bases, with 8 bases remaining between them. Germline lookup yields CDR1 DFQATT and CDR2 SNEGSKA (reference sequence). As DNA, the CDR3 is TGCAGTGCCAAGGGGGACACTGAAGCTTTCTTT. As protein: CSAKGDTEAFF.

The chain recombines TRBV6-2 or TRBV6-3 with TRBJ2-5; 8 positions match TRBD2. The V gene end was trimmed by 2 bases and the J gene end by 5 bases; junction bases not matched to a gene: 7. The germline V gene has CDR1 MNHEY and CDR2 SVGEGT. CDR3 length: 15 amino acids. The DNA for the CDR3 is TGTGCCAGCAGTTACGGACTAGCCCTCGGGGAGACCCAGTACTTC. It specifies CASSYGLALGETQYF.

The chain links TRBV5-1 to TRBJ2-3; the match to TRBD1 covers 10 bases. Per the germline V gene, CDR1 is SGHRS and CDR2 is YFSETQ. Losses at the gene ends were 4 bases for V and 0 bases for J; bases not matched to a gene: 2. This CDR3 is 15 amino acids long. CDR3 nucleotide sequence: TGCGCCAGCAGCCGGGGACAGGGGAGCACAGATACGCAGTATTTT. It specifies CASSRGQGSTDTQYF.

The rearrangement uses TRBV3-1 (or the pseudogene TRBV3-2) and TRBJ2-3; D is ambiguous. The CDR3 covers 16 residues. Germline V gene lookup returns CDR1 LGHDT and CDR2 YNNKEL (reference sequence). Trimming removed 1 base from V and 1 base from J, with 12 bases in between. DNA of the CDR3: TGTGCCAGCAGCCAAGGGATTGACTGGCGCACAGATACGCAGTATTTT. Translation: CASSQGIDWRTDTQYF.

The chain recombines TRBV18 with TRBJ2-4; D gene uncertain. The V gene lost 6 bases and the J gene lost 1 base, with 10 bases spanning the gap. The CDR3 length is 14 residues. Per germline, CDR1 KGHSH and CDR2 LQKENI. CDR3 sequence (DNA): TGTGCCAGCTCGGAGACCGGGGCCAAAAACATTCAGTACTTC. Protein: CASSETGAKNIQYF.

The rearrangement uses TRBV6-2 or TRBV6-3 and TRBJ2-1; 9 bases align to TRBD2. The CDR3 is made up of 19 amino acids. V dropped 0 bases and J dropped 10; count of bases not matched to a gene: 19. Germline V gene lookup returns CDR1 MNHEY and CDR2 SVGEGT. As DNA, the CDR3 is TGTGCCAGCAGTTACTCCACGCCCGGGGTAGCGGGGGAGGTAGGCGAGCAGTTCTTC. As protein: CASSYSTPGVAGEVGEQFF.

V usage is TRBV18 and J usage is TRBJ2-3; D call uncertain. The CDR3 totals 13 residues. V lost 3 bases, J lost 6 bases, and 10 bases lay in between. Germline values: CDR1 KGHSH, CDR2 LQKENI. In nucleotides, the CDR3 is TGTGCCAGCTCACCGGGCCCCGTGGATACGCAGTATTTT. Its translation is CASSPGPVDTQYF.

The V gene is TRBV7-9, the J gene TRBJ2-1; weak D call: TRBD1 (6 bases). CDR1 is SEHNR, CDR2 FQNEAQ, per germline (reference sequence). The CDR3 totals 15 residues. Trimming stripped 4 bases from V and 6 bases from J, with 16 bases between. The CDR3 region is CASSSRGGGSNEQFF. CDR3 DNA sequence: TGTGCCAGCAGCTCTAGGGGTGGGGGCAGCAATGAGCAGTTCTTC.

The V and J genes are TRBV19 and TRBJ1-3, with D tentatively TRBD1 (5 bases). Between the trimmed V and J ends, which lost 6 bases and 4 bases, there was a span of 16 bases. CDR3 length: 15 residues. The germline V gene has CDR1 LNHDA and CDR2 SQIVND (reference sequence). Here the CDR3 reads CASSNTPGPGNTIYF. As DNA, the CDR3 is TGTGCCAGTAGCAACACCCCAGGGCCGGGAAACACCATATATTTT.